A single sample is the source of the 26 T cell receptor beta chains below, sequenced in a study of blood T cell repertoires in COVID-19. Only in-frame clones appear in the TCRdb table, and some are missing; sequencing was by immunoSEQ multiplex PCR. The sample records hundreds of thousands of clones, roughly 90% being singletons. The specimen was PBMCs or T cells enriched from blood (not recorded which). These receptors were taken from a young woman who had recovered from COVID-19.

This sequence joins TRBV15 and TRBJ1-6; TRBD1 agrees at 11 bases. V shed 9 bases and J 4 bases; nucleotides not matched to a gene: 5. The CDR3 is 15 residues long. Germline loops: CDR1 LNHNV, CDR2 YYDKDF (reference sequence). CDR3 protein: CATRTGGRYNSPLHF. In DNA form, the CDR3 reads TGTGCCACTAGGACAGGGGGCCGGTATAATTCACCCCTCCACTTT. Complete variable domain (other parts from reference TRBV15 and TRBJ1-6): DAMVIQNPRYQVTQFGKPVTLSCSQTLNHNVMYWYQQKSSQAPKLLFHYYDKDFNNEADTPDNFQSRRPNTSFCFLDIRSPGLGDTAMYLCATRTGGRYNSPLHFGNGTRLTVT.

The V and J genes are TRBV4-3 and TRBJ1-5; 9 positions agree with TRBD1. Germline-derived CDR1 and CDR2 are LGHNA and YSLEER. V lost 4 bases and J lost 2; bases outside the gene matches: 3. The CDR3 covers 15 residues. The CDR3 nucleotides are TGCGCCAGCAGCCTAACAGGGGGCGGCAATCAGCCCCAGCATTTT. Translation: CASSLTGGGNQPQHF.

Details on this clone: A junction boundary mismatches the germline segment, possibly from a read error. The chain has TRBV19 and TRBJ1-4; 8 bases are shared with TRBD1. CDR1 and CDR2 (germline): LNHDA, SQIVND (reference sequence). CDR3 length: 15 residues. CDR3 residues: CASTIGDRRYEKLFF. Written as DNA, the CDR3 is TGTGCCAGTACTATAGGGGACAGGCGCTATGAAAAACTGTTTTTT.

This rearrangement joins TRBV19 to TRBJ1-1; 8 bases agree with TRBD1. With V trimmed by 1 base and J by 0 bases, 4 bases remained unmatched. This CDR3 region has 16 residues. The V gene's germline CDR1 is LNHDA and CDR2 SQIVND (reference sequence). Here the CDR3 DNA reads TGTGCCAGTAGTATAGTAACAGGGGGTATGAACACTGAAGCTTTCTTT. Residues: CASSIVTGGMNTEAFF.

The chain employs TRBV14 and TRBJ1-1; D ambiguous. The germline CDR1 and CDR2 sequences are SGHDN and FVKESK. The CDR3 spans 16 residues. V was clipped by 0 bases and J by 1 base, with 12 bases between them. The CDR3 nucleotides read TGTGCCAGCAGCCAAGATGTTCTGGCCACGAACACTGAAGCTTTCTTT. Residues: CASSQDVLATNTEAFF.

A single count supports this clone. This chain links TRBV5-6 with TRBJ2-3; possible D gene TRBD2, 6 bases. Germline CDR1 is SGHDT and CDR2 is YYEEEE. The V end lost 7 bases, the J end lost 2 bases, and 17 bases lay between the germline ends. This CDR3 is built from 15 residues. This CDR3 reads CASLLGLIFTDTQYF. The CDR3 region has the DNA TGTGCCAGCCTTTTAGGACTAATCTTCACAGATACGCAGTATTTT.

This clone is a singleton in its sample. V gene TRBV9 combines with J gene TRBJ2-5; TRBD2 agrees at 9 bases. CDR3 length equals 16 residues. V shed 3 bases and J 5 bases; nucleotides not matched to a gene: 11. Germline V lookup: CDR1 SGDLS, CDR2 YYNGEE. In nucleotides, the CDR3 is TGTGCCAGCAGCGCAGGAGGACTAGCGAGGGGGGAGACCCAGTACTTC. Residues: CASSAGGLARGETQYF.

The chain recombines TRBV3-1 (or the pseudogene TRBV3-2) with TRBJ2-1, with 15 bases matching TRBD2. Germline CDR1 reads LGHDT; CDR2 reads YNNKEL (reference sequence). There are 17 residues in the CDR3. V shed 4 bases and J 6 bases; nucleotides not matched to a gene: 7. This CDR3 is CASSLGLAGGPTNEQFF. The CDR3 region has the DNA TGTGCCAGCAGCCTTGGACTAGCGGGAGGGCCCACCAATGAGCAGTTCTTC.

The V gene is TRBV28, the J gene TRBJ2-1; no clear D gene. The CDR3 runs to 16 residues. Trimming took 6 bases from V and 0 from J, leaving 15 bases between them. Germline CDR1 MDHEN, CDR2 SYDVKM. CDR3 nucleotide sequence: TGTGCCAGCAGCACCGCTGCGGAAAACTCCTACAATGAGCAGTTCTTC. Encoded protein: CASSTAAENSYNEQFF.

The chain has TRBV4-3 and TRBJ1-6, with D perhaps matching TRBD1 (6 bases). The V gene lost 0 bases and the J gene lost 0 bases, with 12 bases spanning the gap. From germline, CDR1 is LGHNA and CDR2 YSLEER. This CDR3 is built from 18 residues. In DNA, the CDR3 is TGCGCCAGCAGCCAAGAAGGGTCGGGACACTCCTATAATTCACCCCTCCACTTT. Translated, it gives CASSQEGSGHSYNSPLHF.

The CDR3 coding sequence is TGTGCCTGCGGGGGGAGCAATCAGCCCCAGCATTTT. Translating gives CACGGSNQPQHF. The genes are TRBV10-3 and TRBJ1-5; D might be TRBD1 (5 bases). The CDR3 contains 12 residues. The V end was cut by 11 bases, the J end by 1 base, with 9 bases between. From germline, CDR1 is ENHRY and CDR2 SYGVKD.

The gene calls are TRBV6-5 and TRBJ2-5; D call uncertain. V lost 4 bases and J lost 5, with 14 bases in between. CDR3 length: 14 residues. The V gene's germline CDR1 is MNHEY and CDR2 SVGAGI. The CDR3 coding sequence is TGTGCCAGCAGTTCCCGTAGTAATTGGGAGACCCAGTACTTC. Translation: CASSSRSNWETQYF.

This chain uses TRBV5-3 with TRBJ2-6; 8 bases align to TRBD1. TRBV5-3 is an open reading frame whose function is uncertain. Germline trimming cut 0 bases from V and 2 bases from J; bases unmatched to any gene: 4. This CDR3 has 17 residues. The CDR3 nucleotides are TGTGCCAGAAGCTTGGGGACAGGGAATACTGGGGCCAACGTCCTGACTTTC. It specifies CARSLGTGNTGANVLTF.

This sequence joins TRBV7-9 and TRBJ1-1; a weak D match, TRBD1 (6 bases). The CDR3 spans 12 residues. Trimming removed 3 bases at V and 6 bases at J, with 8 bases between. Germline V CDR1 and CDR2: SEHNR, FQNEAQ (reference sequence). The CDR3 protein is CASSFGQSEAFF. CDR3 DNA sequence: TGTGCCAGCAGCTTCGGACAGTCTGAAGCTTTCTTT. Filled out from reference TRBV7-9 and TRBJ1-1, the complete variable domain reads DTGVSQNPRHKITKRGQNVTFRCDPISEHNRLYWYRQTLGQGPEFLTYFQNEAQLEKSRLLSDRFSAERPKGSFSTLEIQRTEQGDSAMYLCASSFGQSEAFFGQGTRLTVV.

This chain links TRBV6-5 with TRBJ1-1, with D possibly matching TRBD1 (5 bases). V was shortened by 4 bases and J by 3 bases, with 15 bases between the two germline ends. The CDR3 length is 15 residues. The germline V gene has CDR1 MNHEY and CDR2 SVGAGI. The CDR3 DNA is TGTGCCAGCAGTTCCCCGATAGGGGTTCACACTGAAGCTTTCTTT. This sequence encodes CASSSPIGVHTEAFF.

DNA for the CDR3: TGTGCCAGCAGGGACAGGGAAGAGACCCAGTACTTC. Translating it yields CASRDREETQYF. The rearrangement links TRBV7-9 to TRBJ2-5, with 8 bases aligning to TRBD1. This CDR3 contains 12 residues. The germline V gene has CDR1 SEHNR and CDR2 FQNEAQ (reference sequence). V gave up 6 bases and J gave up 3 bases; unmatched junction bases: 0.

The V gene is TRBV24-1, the J gene TRBJ1-2, with 8 bases aligning to TRBD1. CDR1 and CDR2 from the germline V gene are KGHDR and SFDVKD. The length of the CDR3 is 14 residues. Trimming removed 4 bases from V and 2 bases from J; junction bases left unmatched: 2. The DNA for the CDR3 is TGTGCCACCAGTGACCAGGGGGCGAACTATGGCTACACCTTC. Amino acid sequence: CATSDQGANYGYTF.

This chain links TRBV7-9 with TRBJ1-4, with TRBD1 as a possible D gene (5 bases). Trimming took 5 bases from V and 4 from J, leaving 8 bases between them. This CDR3 has 13 amino acids. Germline loops: CDR1 SEHNR, CDR2 FQNEAQ (reference sequence). The CDR3 nucleotides are TGTGCCAGCAGCGGGGCCCTTAATGAAAAACTGTTTTTT. This sequence encodes CASSGALNEKLFF.

This chain joins TRBV28 and TRBJ2-1, with a tentative D call TRBD2 (6 bases). CDR1 is MDHEN and CDR2 is SYDVKM in the germline V gene. Between the trimmed V and J ends, which lost 3 bases and 7 bases, there was a span of 16 bases. CDR3 length equals 15 residues. In nucleotides, the CDR3 is TGTGCCAGCAGTTTTTTAGGCGGGAACCGGAATGAGCAGTTCTTC. Encoded protein: CASSFLGGNRNEQFF. Full variable domain (remainder filled in from reference TRBV28 and TRBJ2-1): DVKVTQSSRYLVKRTGEKVFLECVQDMDHENMFWYRQDPGLGLRLIYFSYDVKMKEKGDIPEGYSVSREKKERFSLILESASTNQTSMYLCASSFLGGNRNEQFFGPGTRLTVL.

This chain joins TRBV24-1 and TRBJ2-1, with D perhaps matching TRBD2 (7 bases). Trimming cost V 3 bases and J 2 bases, with 13 bases left between them. The germline gives CDR1 KGHDR, CDR2 SFDVKD. CDR3 size: 16 residues. The CDR3 loop is CATSDRGGGPYNEQFF. The DNA of the CDR3 is TGTGCCACCAGTGATCGAGGGGGGGGTCCCTACAATGAGCAGTTCTTC.

V usage is TRBV2 and J usage is TRBJ2-2, with D unclear. This CDR3 spans 13 amino acids. V gave up 5 bases and J gave up 7 bases, with 11 bases separating them. Germline V gives CDR1 SNHLY, CDR2 FYNNEI. CDR3 DNA: TGTGCCAGCAGTCCTATGTTCGTCGGGGAGCTGTTTTTT. This codes for CASSPMFVGELFF.

This chain connects TRBV9 to TRBJ1-6; no definite D call. Looked up from germline, CDR1 is SGDLS and CDR2 is YYNGEE. CDR3 length: 17 amino acids. The V and J ends lost 0 bases and 0 bases respectively, with 10 bases between them. As DNA, the CDR3 is TGTGCCAGCAGCGTAGGGGCGCTCCGCTCCTATAATTCACCCCTCCACTTT. Protein sequence: CASSVGALRSYNSPLHF.

The chain uses TRBV9 and TRBJ2-5; no clear D gene. Germline V CDR1 and CDR2: SGDLS, YYNGEE. Trimming removed 0 bases at V and 1 base at J, with 19 bases between. There are 18 residues in the CDR3. The CDR3: CASSVARPLLTLQETQYF. CDR3 in DNA: TGTGCCAGCAGCGTAGCTAGGCCACTTCTAACCCTCCAAGAGACCCAGTACTTC.

The rearrangement uses TRBV5-1 and TRBJ1-2; no reliable D call. CDR1 is SGHRS, CDR2 YFSETQ, per germline. The CDR3 runs to 13 residues. The V end was cut by 2 bases, the J end by 3 bases, with 8 bases between. The CDR3, as DNA: TGCGCCAGCAGCTTCGACTCAGACTATGGCTACACCTTC. Protein: CASSFDSDYGYTF.

The chain recombines TRBV28 with TRBJ1-1; D perhaps matches TRBD1 (5 bases). V was cut by 1 base and J by 11 bases, with 23 bases left in between. The germline V gene has CDR1 MDHEN and CDR2 SYDVKM. The CDR3 runs 16 residues. The CDR3 here is CASSLLAGEGPRVAFF. The CDR3 DNA reads as TGTGCCAGCAGTTTATTAGCGGGGGAAGGGCCACGGGTCGCTTTCTTT.

The chain carries TRBV6-4 and TRBJ2-2; 9 bases fit TRBD2. Germline lookup yields CDR1 MRHNA and CDR2 SNTAGT. Trimming took 0 bases from V and 4 from J; bases not matched to a gene: 6. This CDR3 has 17 amino acids. CDR3 nucleotide sequence: TGTGCCAGCAGTGACTCGTCGGGACTAGCCCCCACCGGGGAGCTGTTTTTT. Protein: CASSDSSGLAPTGELFF.